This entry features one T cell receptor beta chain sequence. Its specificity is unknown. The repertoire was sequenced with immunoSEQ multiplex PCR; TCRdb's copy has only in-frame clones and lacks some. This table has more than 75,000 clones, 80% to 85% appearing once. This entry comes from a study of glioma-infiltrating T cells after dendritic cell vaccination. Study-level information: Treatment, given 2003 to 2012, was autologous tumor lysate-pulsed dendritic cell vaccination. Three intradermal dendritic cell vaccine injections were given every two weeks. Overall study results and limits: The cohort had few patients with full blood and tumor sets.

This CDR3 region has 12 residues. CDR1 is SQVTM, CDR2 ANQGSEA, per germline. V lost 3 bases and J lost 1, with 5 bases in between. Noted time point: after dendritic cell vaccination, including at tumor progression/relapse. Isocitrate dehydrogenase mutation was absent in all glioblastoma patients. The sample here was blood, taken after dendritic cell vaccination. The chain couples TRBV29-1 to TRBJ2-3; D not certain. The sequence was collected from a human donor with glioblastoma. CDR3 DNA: TGCAGCGTTGATTCTGGCACAGATACGCAGTATTTT. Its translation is CSVDSGTDTQYF.